These 26 T cell receptor beta chains were all obtained from the same sample, sequenced in a study of T cell responses to AZD1222 COVID-19 vaccine. Generated by immunoSEQ multiplex PCR, the TCRdb table keeps only in-frame clones and is missing some. The top ten clones hold approximately 5% of a sample with 65,000 to 80,000 clones, about 88% of them seen once. The material sequenced was peripheral blood, taken 28 days after the second dose of the MenACWY control vaccine. These receptors were taken from an adult who received the MenACWY meningococcal vaccine as a control.

The CDR3 sequence: CASSSRQGARNEKLFF. The CDR3 DNA reads as TGTGCCAGCAGTTCCCGACAGGGGGCGAGGAATGAAAAACTGTTTTTT. J is TRBJ1-4 and V is TRBV28, with 10 bases that match TRBD1. The CDR3 loop spans 16 amino acids. J gave up 5 bases and V 4 bases, and 7 bases lay outside the gene matches. CDR1 and CDR2 (germline): MDHEN, SYDVKM.

In this sample, this clone turned up once. V usage is TRBV15 and J usage is TRBJ2-6; no clear D. V lost 3 bases, J lost 2 bases, and 8 bases lay in between. CDR3 size: 15 residues. Per the germline V gene, CDR1 is LNHNV and CDR2 is YYDKDF (reference sequence). CDR3 bases: TGTGCCACCAGCAGCGTTTTGCCTGGGGCCAACGTCCTGACTTTC. Translation: CATSSVLPGANVLTF.

The J gene is TRBJ1-4, the V gene TRBV19; tentative D call: TRBD1 (5 bases). CDR3 length equals 15 residues. The germline CDR1 and CDR2 sequences are LNHDA and SQIVND (reference sequence). The V end lost 7 bases, the J end lost 3 bases, and 15 bases lay between the germline ends. CDR3 region: CASKGRELSNEKLFF. The CDR3 nucleotides read TGTGCCAGTAAGGGGAGGGAACTCTCTAATGAAAAACTGTTTTTT.

The CDR3 protein is CASSETGAGEQYF. CDR3 nucleotides: TGTGCCAGCAGTGAAACAGGGGCCGGCGAGCAGTACTTC. This sequence joins TRBV6-1 and TRBJ2-7, with 7 bases matching TRBD1. Germline lookup yields CDR1 MNHNS and CDR2 SASEGT. The CDR3 totals 13 residues. Trimming at V came to 2 bases and at J to 6 bases, leaving 4 bases not matched to a gene.

The rearrangement uses TRBV6-5 and TRBJ1-3; no definite D call. The CDR3 is made up of 12 amino acids. Germline V gene lookup returns CDR1 MNHEY and CDR2 SVGAGI. V lost 6 bases and J lost 4, with 7 bases in between. The CDR3, as DNA: TGTGCCAGCAGGGACGTCGGAAACACCATATATTTT. Residues: CASRDVGNTIYF.

The chain combines TRBV12-3 or TRBV12-4 with TRBJ1-5, with TRBD1 matching 7 bases. V lost 6 bases and J lost 2; bases outside the gene matches: 1. This CDR3 contains 13 residues. This chain's CDR3 is CASRGTGNQPQHF. CDR3 nucleotides: TGTGCCAGCAGGGGGACAGGCAATCAGCCCCAGCATTTT.

The chain uses TRBV7-9 and TRBJ1-1, with D maybe TRBD1 (6 bases). Trimming cost V 5 bases and J 4 bases, with 14 bases left between them. Germline V lookup: CDR1 SEHNR, CDR2 FQNEAQ (reference sequence). The CDR3 extends over 14 amino acids. DNA of the CDR3: TGTGCCAGCAGCCCGGGGGGCAGCGTCACTGAAGCTTTCTTT. Translating it yields CASSPGGSVTEAFF.

The rearrangement joins TRBV9 to TRBJ2-1; 14 bases align to TRBD2. The germline CDR1 and CDR2 sequences are SGDLS and YYNGEE. The CDR3 has 16 amino acids. V shed 3 bases, J shed 7 bases, and the junction held 6 bases outside the gene matches. CDR3 loop: CASSAGTSGRRNEQFF. The CDR3 nucleotides are TGTGCCAGCAGCGCCGGGACTAGCGGGAGAAGGAATGAGCAGTTCTTC.

This chain connects TRBV5-1 to TRBJ1-2; D perhaps matches TRBD1 (5 bases). Germline CDR1 and CDR2: SGHRS and YFSETQ. This CDR3 is 16 amino acids long. V lost 0 bases and J lost 6, with 18 bases in between. Written as DNA, the CDR3 is TGCGCCAGCAGCTTGGCTCCACCGGGACCCGACGATGGCTACACCTTC. It specifies CASSLAPPGPDDGYTF. Based on the CDR3 plus reference TRBV5-1 and TRBJ1-2, the full variable domain is KAGVTQTPRYLIKTRGQQVTLSCSPISGHRSVSWYQQTPGQGLQFLFEYFSETQRNKGNFPGRFSGRQFSNSRSEMNVSTLELGDSALYLCASSLAPPGPDDGYTFGSGTRLTVV.

The chain recombines TRBV29-1 with TRBJ1-4; no definite D call. This CDR3 is built from 12 residues. Trimming removed 6 bases from V and 5 bases from J, with 10 bases in between. CDR1 is SQVTM and CDR2 is ANQGSEA in the germline V gene. The CDR3 spells CSVRAWNEKLFF. The CDR3 DNA reads TGCAGCGTACGCGCCTGGAATGAAAAACTGTTTTTT.

The chain couples TRBV4-1 to TRBJ2-5; D unclear. Germline V gene lookup returns CDR1 MGHRA and CDR2 YSYEKL. The CDR3 has 17 amino acids. V lost 3 bases and J lost 1, with 18 bases in between. Here the CDR3 DNA reads TGCGCCAGCAGCCAGACTTCCTCCTCCGGCGTCCAAGAGACCCAGTACTTC. This sequence encodes CASSQTSSSGVQETQYF.

The chain is built from TRBV28 and TRBJ2-3; D not certain. This CDR3 is 13 amino acids long. V was pared by 3 bases and J by 1 base, with 5 bases between. Germline CDR1 MDHEN, CDR2 SYDVKM. Here the CDR3 reads CASSFLGTDTQYF. In nucleotides, the CDR3 is TGTGCCAGCAGTTTTCTGGGCACAGATACGCAGTATTTT. Filled out from reference TRBV28 and TRBJ2-3, the complete variable domain reads DVKVTQSSRYLVKRTGEKVFLECVQDMDHENMFWYRQDPGLGLRLIYFSYDVKMKEKGDIPEGYSVSREKKERFSLILESASTNQTSMYLCASSFLGTDTQYFGPGTRLTVL.

This chain uses TRBV6-5 with TRBJ1-5; D perhaps matches TRBD1 (6 bases). The CDR3 is 14 amino acids. Trimming stripped 4 bases from V and 7 bases from J, with 14 bases between. Looked up from germline, CDR1 is MNHEY and CDR2 is SVGAGI. CDR3 sequence reads: CASSSGQLDQPQHF. For the CDR3, the DNA is TGTGCCAGCAGTTCCGGACAGCTCGACCAGCCCCAGCATTTT.

This rearrangement joins TRBV6-5 to TRBJ2-7; 10 bases align to TRBD1. Trimming cost V 2 bases and J 7 bases; bases outside gene matches: 11. CDR1 and CDR2 (germline): MNHEY, SVGAGI. There are 16 residues in the CDR3. CDR3 loop: CASSYVNRDRGGEQYF. In DNA form, the CDR3 reads TGTGCCAGCAGTTACGTAAACCGGGACAGGGGTGGGGAGCAGTACTTC.

The V and J genes are TRBV24-1 and TRBJ2-7, with D perhaps matching TRBD2 (6 bases). Germline V gene sequence: CDR1 KGHDR, CDR2 SFDVKD. The V end was cut by 9 bases, the J end by 5 bases, with 19 bases between. The CDR3 runs 14 residues. The DNA of the CDR3 is TGTGCCACCCGGGTAGCGGATCGAATCCACGAGCAGTACTTC. Its protein is CATRVADRIHEQYF.

V is TRBV6-2 or TRBV6-3 and J is TRBJ1-1; 8 positions agree with TRBD1. Losses at the gene ends were 5 bases for V and 13 bases for J; bases not matched to a gene: 15. Per germline, CDR1 MNHEY and CDR2 SVGEGT. The CDR3 has 14 amino acids. CDR3 in amino acids: CASSPTAAGGKGFF. The CDR3 DNA is TGTGCCAGCAGTCCAACCGCGGCAGGGGGCAAAGGTTTCTTT.

The chain uses TRBV27 and TRBJ1-1; TRBD1 might be the D (6 bases). V gave up 5 bases and J gave up 11 bases, with 12 bases separating them. CDR1 is MNHEY, CDR2 SMNVEV, per germline (reference sequence). The CDR3 is 11 amino acids. DNA of the CDR3: TGTGCCAGCAGTCATACAGGGCGGGCTTTCTTT. This sequence encodes CASSHTGRAFF.

This clone has a handful of counts. The chain recombines TRBV5-1 with TRBJ2-2; D not resolved. CDR3 length: 14 amino acids. Trimming removed 2 bases from V and 6 bases from J, with 11 bases in between. Per germline, CDR1 SGHRS and CDR2 YFSETQ. The CDR3 spells CASSLIPSSGELFF. DNA for the CDR3: TGCGCCAGCAGCTTAATCCCTTCTTCCGGGGAGCTGTTTTTT.

The V gene is TRBV24-1, the J gene TRBJ1-1; no clear D. Between the trimmed V and J ends, which lost 7 bases and 0 bases, there was a span of 8 bases. The CDR3 is 13 amino acids. Per the germline V gene, CDR1 is KGHDR and CDR2 is SFDVKD. In DNA, the CDR3 is TGTGCCACCAGGTCCGGGATGAACACTGAAGCTTTCTTT. It translates to CATRSGMNTEAFF.

Only a few counts were recorded for this clone. The CDR3 coding sequence is TGTGCCAGCAGCTCATTCGGGGAAAACACCATATATTTT. Translated, it gives CASSSFGENTIYF. The chain is built from TRBV7-8 and TRBJ1-3; D not resolved. The CDR3 contains 13 residues. With 4 bases removed from V and 6 bases from J, the gap between germline ends came to 10 bases. Germline CDR1 and CDR2: SGHVS and FQNEAQ.

The CDR3 loop reads CASSYGVAKSSYNEQFF. The CDR3, as DNA: TGTGCCAGCAGTTACGGGGTAGCGAAAAGCTCCTACAATGAGCAGTTCTTC. The V and J genes are TRBV6-2 or TRBV6-3 and TRBJ2-1; tentative D call: TRBD2 (5 bases). The CDR3 totals 17 residues. With 2 bases removed from V and 0 bases from J, the gap between germline ends came to 14 bases. Germline-derived CDR1 and CDR2 are MNHEY and SVGEGT.

V and J are TRBV7-2 and TRBJ1-2, with a tentative D call TRBD1 (6 bases). Trimming shortened V by 5 bases and J by 2 bases, and 24 bases separated the two germline ends. This CDR3 has 18 amino acids. Germline values: CDR1 SGHTA, CDR2 FQGNSA. CDR3 coding DNA: TGTGCCAGCAGCCAACCGGGGGCAGGGGATCTCCTCAACTATGGCTACACCTTC. Its translation is CASSQPGAGDLLNYGYTF.

The chain joins TRBV6-5 to TRBJ2-2; D may be TRBD1 (6 bases). Germline V gene sequence: CDR1 MNHEY, CDR2 SVGAGI. The V end was cut by 2 bases, the J end by 5 bases, with 15 bases between. This CDR3 contains 16 residues. The CDR3 DNA reads as TGTGCCAGCAGTTACAATTGGGGGCTCGGGACCGGGGAGCTGTTTTTT. It translates to CASSYNWGLGTGELFF.

The chain is built from TRBV30 and TRBJ2-1, with D tentatively TRBD1 or TRBD2 (5 bases each). The CDR3 sequence is 13 residues long. The V and J ends lost 3 bases and 5 bases respectively, with 11 bases between them. Per the germline V gene, CDR1 is GTSNPN and CDR2 is SVGIG (reference sequence). The CDR3 DNA reads as TGTGCCTGGAGCGGGGCCGGAGACAATGAGCAGTTCTTC. This codes for CAWSGAGDNEQFF.

The V call is TRBV19, the J call TRBJ1-2; D call uncertain. The length of the CDR3 is 13 residues. V dropped 5 bases and J dropped 2 bases, with 9 bases sitting between them. Per germline, CDR1 LNHDA and CDR2 SQIVND (reference sequence). The CDR3 nucleotides read TGTGCCAGTAGTCCGCAGAGGAACTATGGCTACACCTTC. Translating gives CASSPQRNYGYTF.

The table lists this clone with a count of one. The DNA of the CDR3 is TGTGCCAGTACAGAGACCCCTGGGGACACCCAGCATTTT. It translates to CASTETPGDTQHF. The J gene is TRBJ1-5, the V gene TRBV19; D may be TRBD1 (6 bases). V shed 7 bases and J shed 11 bases, with 18 bases lying between them. CDR1 is LNHDA and CDR2 is SQIVND in the germline V gene (reference sequence). This CDR3 contains 13 residues.